This entry lists 20 T cell receptor beta chains sequenced from one sample in a study of blood T cell repertoires in COVID-19 (dated by TCRdb to the early 2020s). The method behind the library was the immunoSEQ multiplex PCR assay. TCRdb took this table from immuneACCESS and kept in-frame rearrangements with V and J called. Such tables lack part of the clones; where checked against another copy, unresolved V genes explain under half of the gap, and the rest is unexplained. This sample gives around 500,000 clones in total; 70% to 90% of them show up just once. Around 1.9% of the sample is in the top ten clones. Sequencing was done on a sample of PBMCs or T cells enriched from blood (not recorded which). These receptors were collected from a middle-aged woman who had recovered from COVID-19.

This chain joins TRBV2 and TRBJ2-7; 12 bases line up with TRBD1. Trimming removed 3 bases from V and 4 bases from J; junction bases left unmatched: 7. The CDR3 is 16 amino acids. From germline, CDR1 is SNHLY and CDR2 FYNNEI. The CDR3 sequence is CASSDTPGQGAYEQYF. CDR3 sequence (DNA): TGTGCCAGCAGTGATACTCCGGGACAGGGGGCTTACGAGCAGTACTTC.

The chain is built from TRBV6-5 and TRBJ2-1, with D perhaps TRBD2 (5 bases). V lost 6 bases, J lost 6 bases, and 15 bases lay in between. CDR1 MNHEY and CDR2 SVGAGI come from the germline V gene. The CDR3 loop spans 14 amino acids. This CDR3 is CASRTGITPNEQFF. The CDR3 DNA follows: TGTGCCAGCAGAACCGGGATTACCCCCAATGAGCAGTTCTTC.

The chain carries TRBV7-2 and TRBJ1-5; tentatively, D is TRBD1 (6 bases). The CDR3 runs to 15 residues. V was clipped by 0 bases and J by 2 bases, with 8 bases between them. Germline V gene sequence: CDR1 SGHTA, CDR2 FQGNSA. This CDR3 is CASSLAYRGNQPQHF. CDR3 sequence (DNA): TGTGCCAGCAGCTTAGCGTACAGGGGCAATCAGCCCCAGCATTTT. Looking up the rest from reference TRBV7-2 and TRBJ1-5 gives the full variable domain: GAGVSQSPSNKVTEKGKDVELRCDPISGHTALYWYRQSLGQGLEFLIYFQGNSAPDKSGLPSDRFSAERTGGSVSTLTIQRTQQEDSAVYLCASSLAYRGNQPQHFGDGTRLSIL.

The rearrangement joins TRBV18 to TRBJ2-7, with 8 bases fitting TRBD1. The V segment lost 2 bases and the J segment 6 bases; nucleotides outside the gene matches: 0. Per germline, CDR1 KGHSH and CDR2 LQKENI. The CDR3 runs 12 residues. For the CDR3, the DNA is TGTGCCAGCTCACCAACAGGGGGCGAGCAGTACTTC. Translated: CASSPTGGEQYF.

CDR3 bases: TGTGCCAGCAGCCCCCGGGACAGGGGGACCTATGGCTACACCTTC. Encoded protein: CASSPRDRGTYGYTF. The genes are TRBV3-1 (or the pseudogene TRBV3-2) and TRBJ1-2; 11 bases are a match to TRBD1. The CDR3 consists of 15 residues. The V and J ends lost 4 bases and 4 bases, in that order; junction bases with no gene match: 5. The germline V gene encodes CDR1 LGHDT and CDR2 YNNKEL (reference sequence).

This sequence joins TRBV7-9 and TRBJ1-2, with D tentatively TRBD1 (5 bases). CDR1 SEHNR and CDR2 FQNEAQ come from the germline V gene (reference sequence). The CDR3 contains 16 residues. V was trimmed by 0 bases and J by 0 bases, leaving 11 bases between them. CDR3 coding DNA: TGTGCCAGCAGCTTAGCGACAGACCGTGCTAACTATGGCTACACCTTC. Protein product: CASSLATDRANYGYTF.

This clone was seen a single time. V is TRBV11-2 and J is TRBJ1-1; the match to TRBD1 covers 8 bases. V shed 2 bases, J shed 1 base, and the junction held 3 bases outside the gene matches. This CDR3 has 15 amino acids. Germline-derived CDR1 and CDR2 are SGHAT and FQNNGV. CDR3 sequence: CASSLWGQENTEAFF. In DNA form, the CDR3 reads TGTGCCAGCAGCTTATGGGGACAGGAGAACACTGAAGCTTTCTTT.

The chain employs TRBV19 and TRBJ1-5; 8 nucleotides match TRBD1. The J segment lost 6 bases and the V segment lost 5 bases, leaving 6 bases of the junction unmatched. CDR1 and CDR2 from the germline V gene are LNHDA and SQIVND (reference sequence). The CDR3 consists of 14 residues. The chain's CDR3 is CASSPRGPGQPQHF. The CDR3 DNA follows: TGTGCCAGTAGTCCCAGGGGGCCCGGTCAGCCCCAGCATTTT.

This clone was counted a single time. The chain couples TRBV24-1 to TRBJ2-3; D might be TRBD2 (6 bases). The germline gives CDR1 KGHDR, CDR2 SFDVKD. The CDR3 length is 16 residues. The V and J ends lost 4 bases and 4 bases respectively, with 17 bases between them. The CDR3 DNA reads TGTGCCACCAGTGACCCCCGGAGGGAGCAGGCAGATACGCAGTATTTT. The encoded protein is CATSDPRREQADTQYF.

This chain connects TRBV7-9 to TRBJ2-1, with a tentative D call TRBD2 (6 bases). Trimming took 4 bases from V and 0 from J, leaving 16 bases between them. This CDR3 is 17 amino acids long. Germline V gene lookup returns CDR1 SEHNR and CDR2 FQNEAQ (reference sequence). The CDR3 region is CASSSPPGLSSYNEQFF. The DNA of the CDR3 is TGTGCCAGCAGCTCACCCCCGGGACTCTCCTCCTACAATGAGCAGTTCTTC. The variable domain in full, with the rest retrieved from reference TRBV7-9 and TRBJ2-1, is DTGVSQNPRHKITKRGQNVTFRCDPISEHNRLYWYRQTLGQGPEFLTYFQNEAQLEKSRLLSDRFSAERPKGSFSTLEIQRTEQGDSAMYLCASSSPPGLSSYNEQFFGPGTRLTVL.

This chain joins TRBV18 and TRBJ1-2, with 8 bases identical to TRBD1. J lost 3 bases, V lost 3 bases, and 9 bases had no gene match. This CDR3 has 16 amino acids. Germline V lookup: CDR1 KGHSH, CDR2 LQKENI. The CDR3 loop reads CASSPGVGQGDYGYTF. The DNA for the CDR3 is TGTGCCAGCTCACCGGGGGTTGGACAGGGTGACTATGGCTACACCTTC.

The chain links TRBV5-4 to TRBJ2-7; 15 nucleotides agree with TRBD2. This CDR3 has 17 amino acids. With 5 bases clipped from V and 5 bases from J, the junction kept 11 bases outside the gene matches. Germline assignment: CDR1 SGHNT and CDR2 YYREEE (reference sequence). This CDR3 is CASRPAGGLAGGHEQYF. CDR3 DNA: TGTGCCAGCAGGCCAGCCGGGGGACTAGCGGGAGGCCACGAGCAGTACTTC.

This sequence joins TRBV6-5 and TRBJ1-2; D perhaps matches TRBD1 (5 bases). Trimming took off 0 bases at V and 4 bases at J, with 9 bases between the two ends. In germline, CDR1 is MNHEY, CDR2 SVGAGI. The CDR3 spans 14 residues. CDR3 in DNA: TGTGCCAGCAGTTACTCAGCGGGGCTCTATGGCTACACCTTC. This codes for CASSYSAGLYGYTF.

This clone was detected only once. V usage is TRBV5-1 and J usage is TRBJ2-1, with 9 bases that match TRBD2. The V segment lost 0 bases and the J segment 7 bases; nucleotides outside the gene matches: 17. This CDR3 contains 19 residues. Germline values: CDR1 SGHRS, CDR2 YFSETQ. CDR3 protein: CASSLVAGVPLTEWNEQFF. CDR3 bases: TGCGCCAGCAGCTTGGTAGCGGGAGTCCCCCTCACTGAGTGGAATGAGCAGTTCTTC.

This chain uses TRBV25-1 with TRBJ1-2, with TRBD1 as a possible D gene (5 bases). There are 15 residues in the CDR3. V shed 3 bases and J shed 0 bases, with 11 bases lying between them. Germline-derived CDR1 and CDR2 are MGHDK and SYGVNS. The CDR3 reads CASSESGRANYGYTF. CDR3 nucleotides: TGTGCCAGCAGTGAGTCAGGGAGGGCTAACTATGGCTACACCTTC.

V is TRBV11-2 and J is TRBJ2-3; the D is unclear. The CDR3 consists of 15 residues. The germline CDR1 and CDR2 sequences are SGHAT and FQNNGV. The germline V and J ends were trimmed by 2 bases and 1 base, with 10 bases remaining between them. The CDR3 DNA is TGTGCCAGCAGCTTAATGAGCGAAGGCACAGATACGCAGTATTTT. The encoded protein is CASSLMSEGTDTQYF.

The chain has TRBV5-1 and TRBJ1-1; tentative D call: TRBD1 (5 bases). Germline CDR1 reads SGHRS; CDR2 reads YFSETQ. This CDR3 region has 15 residues. V lost 0 bases, J lost 0 bases, and 9 bases lay in between. DNA of the CDR3: TGCGCCAGCAGCTTGGGGGGCTCGATGAACACTGAAGCTTTCTTT. It codes for CASSLGGSMNTEAFF.

The CDR3 sequence is CASSGPLGRGRTDTQYF. The CDR3 nucleotides read TGTGCCAGTAGTGGGCCTCTAGGGCGGGGACGCACAGATACGCAGTATTTT. This chain links TRBV19 with TRBJ2-3; weak D call: TRBD2 (6 bases). The germline gives CDR1 LNHDA, CDR2 SQIVND (reference sequence). The CDR3 has 17 residues. V was trimmed by 5 bases and J by 1 base, leaving 19 bases between them. The whole variable domain, remainder taken from reference TRBV19 and TRBJ2-3, is DGGITQSPKYLFRKEGQNVTLSCEQNLNHDAMYWYRQDPGQGLRLIYYSQIVNDFQKGDIAEGYSVSREKKESFPLTVTSAQKNPTAFYLCASSGPLGRGRTDTQYFGPGTRLTVL.

This clone was detected only once. V usage is TRBV7-2 and J usage is TRBJ2-3; 9 nucleotides agree with TRBD2. V lost 1 base and J lost 1; bases outside the gene matches: 0. CDR3 length: 15 residues. CDR1 is SGHTA, CDR2 FQGNSA, per germline. CDR3 in DNA: TGTGCCAGCAGCTTAGAGCGGGAGGGCACAGATACGCAGTATTTT. Protein sequence: CASSLEREGTDTQYF.

For the CDR3, the DNA is TGTGCCAGCAGCTCCTCGGGACAGGGAGTTGGCTACACCTTC. It is translated as CASSSSGQGVGYTF. The chain has TRBV11-3 and TRBJ1-2; TRBD1 agrees at 9 bases. After removal of 4 bases from V and 7 bases from J, the junction contained 7 bases not matched to a gene. The CDR3 is made up of 14 amino acids. Germline V gene sequence: CDR1 SGHNT, CDR2 YENEEA.